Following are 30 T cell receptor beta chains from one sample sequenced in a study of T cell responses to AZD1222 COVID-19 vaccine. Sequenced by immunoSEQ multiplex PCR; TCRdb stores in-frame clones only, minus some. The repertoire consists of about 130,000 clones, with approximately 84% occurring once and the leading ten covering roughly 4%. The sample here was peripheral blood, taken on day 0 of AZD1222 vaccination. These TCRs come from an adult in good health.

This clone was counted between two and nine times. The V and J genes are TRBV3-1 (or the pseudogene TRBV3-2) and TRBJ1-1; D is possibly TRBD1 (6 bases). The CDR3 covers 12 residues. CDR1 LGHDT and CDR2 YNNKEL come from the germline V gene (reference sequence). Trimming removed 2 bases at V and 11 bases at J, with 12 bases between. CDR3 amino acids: CASSQPRGHAFF. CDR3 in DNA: TGTGCCAGCAGCCAACCCCGGGGACACGCTTTCTTT.

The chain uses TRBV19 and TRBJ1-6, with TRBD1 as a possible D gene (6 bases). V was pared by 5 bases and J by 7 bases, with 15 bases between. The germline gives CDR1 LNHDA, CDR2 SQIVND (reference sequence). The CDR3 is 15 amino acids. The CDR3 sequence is CASSPQGPGNSPLHF. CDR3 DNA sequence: TGTGCCAGTAGTCCACAGGGTCCCGGGAATTCACCCCTCCACTTT.

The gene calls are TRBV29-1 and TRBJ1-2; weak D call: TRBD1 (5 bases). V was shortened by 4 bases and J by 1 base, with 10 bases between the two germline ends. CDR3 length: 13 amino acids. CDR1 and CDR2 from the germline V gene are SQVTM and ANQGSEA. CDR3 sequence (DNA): TGCAGCGTTGTAGGGGCTAATAACTATGGCTACACCTTC. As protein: CSVVGANNYGYTF.

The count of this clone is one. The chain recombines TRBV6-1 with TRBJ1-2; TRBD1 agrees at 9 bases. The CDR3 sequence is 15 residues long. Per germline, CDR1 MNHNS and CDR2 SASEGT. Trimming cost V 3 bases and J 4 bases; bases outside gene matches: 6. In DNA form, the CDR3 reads TGTGCCAGCAGTGATTACAGGGGGCAGGGCTATGGCTACACCTTC. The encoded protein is CASSDYRGQGYGYTF.

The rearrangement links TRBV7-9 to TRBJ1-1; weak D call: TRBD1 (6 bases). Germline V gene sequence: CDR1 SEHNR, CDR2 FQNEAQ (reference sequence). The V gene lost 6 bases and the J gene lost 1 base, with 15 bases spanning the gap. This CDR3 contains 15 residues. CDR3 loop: CASRLSRTENTEAFF. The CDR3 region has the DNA TGTGCCAGCAGACTTTCCAGGACAGAGAACACTGAAGCTTTCTTT.

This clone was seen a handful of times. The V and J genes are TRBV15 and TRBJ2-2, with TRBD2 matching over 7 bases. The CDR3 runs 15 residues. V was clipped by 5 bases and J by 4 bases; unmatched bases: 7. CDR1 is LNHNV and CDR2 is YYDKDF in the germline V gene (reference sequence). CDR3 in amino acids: CATSSRGDFTGELFF. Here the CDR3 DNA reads TGTGCCACCAGCTCCCGGGGGGATTTCACCGGGGAGCTGTTTTTT.

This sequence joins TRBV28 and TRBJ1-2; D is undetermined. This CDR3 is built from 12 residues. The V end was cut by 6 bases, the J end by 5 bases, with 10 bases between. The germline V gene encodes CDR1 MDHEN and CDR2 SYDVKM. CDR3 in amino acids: CASRFGSYGYTF. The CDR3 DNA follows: TGTGCCAGCAGGTTCGGTAGTTATGGCTACACCTTC.

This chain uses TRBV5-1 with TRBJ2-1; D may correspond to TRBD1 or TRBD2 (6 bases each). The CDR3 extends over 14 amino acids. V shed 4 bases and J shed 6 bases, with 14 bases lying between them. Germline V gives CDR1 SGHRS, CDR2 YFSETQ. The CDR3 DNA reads TGCGCCAGCAGCCTTCGAGGGGGGCCCAATGAGCAGTTCTTC. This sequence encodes CASSLRGGPNEQFF.

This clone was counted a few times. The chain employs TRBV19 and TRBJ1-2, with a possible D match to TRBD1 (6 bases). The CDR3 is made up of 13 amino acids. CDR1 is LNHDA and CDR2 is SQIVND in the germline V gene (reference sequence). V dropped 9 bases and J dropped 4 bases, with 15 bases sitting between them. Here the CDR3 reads CASRRGKVYGYTF. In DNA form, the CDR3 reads TGTGCCAGCCGCAGGGGCAAGGTCTATGGCTACACCTTC.

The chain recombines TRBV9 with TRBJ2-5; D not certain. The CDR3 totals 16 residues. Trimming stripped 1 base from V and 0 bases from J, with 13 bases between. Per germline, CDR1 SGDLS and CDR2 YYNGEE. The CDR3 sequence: CASSVSWGTYQETQYF. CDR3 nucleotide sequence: TGTGCCAGCAGCGTATCCTGGGGTACTTACCAAGAGACCCAGTACTTC.

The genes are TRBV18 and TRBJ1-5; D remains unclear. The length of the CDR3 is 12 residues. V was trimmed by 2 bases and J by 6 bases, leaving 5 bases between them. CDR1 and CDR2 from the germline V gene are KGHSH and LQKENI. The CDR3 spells CASSPTGQPQHF. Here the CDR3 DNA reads TGTGCCAGCTCACCAACGGGTCAGCCCCAGCATTTT. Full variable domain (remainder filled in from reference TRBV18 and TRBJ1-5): NAGVMQNPRHLVRRRGQEARLRCSPMKGHSHVYWYRQLPEEGLKFMVYLQKENIIDESGMPKERFSAEFPKEGPSILRIQQVVRGDSAAYFCASSPTGQPQHFGDGTRLSIL.

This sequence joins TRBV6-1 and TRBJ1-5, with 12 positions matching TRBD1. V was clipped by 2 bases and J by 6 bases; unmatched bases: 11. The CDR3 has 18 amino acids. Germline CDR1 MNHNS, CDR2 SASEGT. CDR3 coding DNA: TGTGCCAGCAGTGAACGAGGGACAGGGGGCATCAACGGTCAGCCCCAGCATTTT. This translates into CASSERGTGGINGQPQHF.

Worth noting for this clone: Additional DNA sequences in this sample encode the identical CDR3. The CDR3 is CASSQTSTDTQYF. DNA of the CDR3: TGTGCCAGCAGCCAAACTAGCACAGATACGCAGTATTTT. The chain has TRBV3-1 (or the pseudogene TRBV3-2) and TRBJ2-3; D is undetermined. This CDR3 comprises 13 residues. Germline assignment: CDR1 LGHDT and CDR2 YNNKEL (reference sequence). Trimming pared 2 bases from V and 0 bases from J, leaving 3 bases between.

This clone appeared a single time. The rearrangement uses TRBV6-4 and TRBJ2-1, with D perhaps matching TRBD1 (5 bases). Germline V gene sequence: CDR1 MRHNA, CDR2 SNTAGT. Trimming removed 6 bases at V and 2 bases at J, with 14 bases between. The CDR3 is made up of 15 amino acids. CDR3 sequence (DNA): TGTGCCAGCAGCTCAGGGTATGATGCCTACAATGAGCAGTTCTTC. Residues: CASSSGYDAYNEQFF.

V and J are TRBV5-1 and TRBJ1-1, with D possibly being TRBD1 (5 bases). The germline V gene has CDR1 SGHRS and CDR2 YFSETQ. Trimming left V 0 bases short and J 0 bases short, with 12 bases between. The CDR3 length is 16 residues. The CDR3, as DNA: TGCGCCAGCAGCTTGGGGGGCAGTGAGATGAACACTGAAGCTTTCTTT. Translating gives CASSLGGSEMNTEAFF.

The CDR3 bases are TGTGCCAGCAGCGTCGACACCCCAGGGGGCCTGGACTATGGCTACACCTTC. Translated, it gives CASSVDTPGGLDYGYTF. The chain combines TRBV9 with TRBJ1-2; 8 positions agree with TRBD1. Germline CDR1 reads SGDLS; CDR2 reads YYNGEE. The CDR3 loop spans 17 amino acids. Trimming cost V 2 bases and J 3 bases; bases outside gene matches: 12.

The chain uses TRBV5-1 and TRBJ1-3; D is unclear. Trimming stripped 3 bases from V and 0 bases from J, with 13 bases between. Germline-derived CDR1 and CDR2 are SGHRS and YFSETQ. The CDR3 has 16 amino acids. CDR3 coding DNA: TGCGCCAGCAGCTGGGCCACAGTGGACTCTGGAAACACCATATATTTT. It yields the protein CASSWATVDSGNTIYF.

DNA for the CDR3: TGCGCCAGCAGCTTTACTTTGGGCGGGGAGCTGTTTTTT. It is translated as CASSFTLGGELFF. The chain has TRBV5-1 and TRBJ2-2; D call uncertain. CDR3 length: 13 residues. The V gene lost 2 bases and the J gene lost 7 bases, with 9 bases spanning the gap. Looked up from germline, CDR1 is SGHRS and CDR2 is YFSETQ.

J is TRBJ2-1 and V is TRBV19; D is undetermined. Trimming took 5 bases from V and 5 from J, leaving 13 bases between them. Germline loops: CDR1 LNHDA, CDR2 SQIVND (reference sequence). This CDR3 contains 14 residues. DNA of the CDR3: TGTGCCAGTAGTCCATACGATGCTAACAATGAGCAGTTCTTC. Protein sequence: CASSPYDANNEQFF.

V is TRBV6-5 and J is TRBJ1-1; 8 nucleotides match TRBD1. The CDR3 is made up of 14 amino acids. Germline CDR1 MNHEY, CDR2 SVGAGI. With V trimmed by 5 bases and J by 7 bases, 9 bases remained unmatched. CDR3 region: CASSMDRVRIEAFF. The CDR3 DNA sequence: TGTGCCAGCAGTATGGACAGGGTGAGAATTGAAGCTTTCTTT.

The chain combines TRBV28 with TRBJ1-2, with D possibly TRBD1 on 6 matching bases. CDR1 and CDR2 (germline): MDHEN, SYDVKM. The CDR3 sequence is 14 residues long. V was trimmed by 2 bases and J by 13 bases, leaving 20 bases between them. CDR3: CASSLNTGGELVTF. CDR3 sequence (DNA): TGTGCCAGCAGTTTAAATACCGGGGGCGAATTAGTCACCTTC.

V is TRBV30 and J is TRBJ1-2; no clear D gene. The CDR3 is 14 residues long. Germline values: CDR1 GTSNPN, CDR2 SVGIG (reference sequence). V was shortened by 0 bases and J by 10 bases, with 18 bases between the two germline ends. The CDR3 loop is CAWSVQGGPTDYTF. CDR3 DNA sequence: TGTGCCTGGAGTGTACAAGGAGGGCCGACTGACTACACCTTC.

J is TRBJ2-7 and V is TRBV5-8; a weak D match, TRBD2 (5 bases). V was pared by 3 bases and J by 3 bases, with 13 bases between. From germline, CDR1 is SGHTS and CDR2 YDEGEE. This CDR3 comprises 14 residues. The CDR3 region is CASSSKTGIYEQYF. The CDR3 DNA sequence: TGTGCCAGCAGCTCAAAGACGGGGATCTACGAGCAGTACTTC.

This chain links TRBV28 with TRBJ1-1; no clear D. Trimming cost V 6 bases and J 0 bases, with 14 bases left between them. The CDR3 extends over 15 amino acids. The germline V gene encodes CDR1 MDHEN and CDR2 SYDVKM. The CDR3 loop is CASSPLGALNTEAFF. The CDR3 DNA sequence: TGTGCCAGCAGCCCACTCGGTGCTTTGAACACTGAAGCTTTCTTT.

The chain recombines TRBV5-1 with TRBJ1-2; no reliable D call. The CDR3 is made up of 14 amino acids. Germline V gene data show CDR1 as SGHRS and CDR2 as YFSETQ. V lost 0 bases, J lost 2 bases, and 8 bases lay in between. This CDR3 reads CASSLGYLNYGYTF. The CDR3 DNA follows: TGCGCCAGCAGCTTGGGATATCTAAACTATGGCTACACCTTC.

For the CDR3, the DNA is TGTGCCAGCACAAAACAGACGGGAGAGACCCAGTACTTC. Translated, it gives CASTKQTGETQYF. The chain couples TRBV14 to TRBJ2-5; D remains unclear. CDR1 and CDR2 from the germline V gene are SGHDN and FVKESK. This CDR3 region has 13 residues. V gave up 7 bases and J gave up 4 bases, with 13 bases separating them.

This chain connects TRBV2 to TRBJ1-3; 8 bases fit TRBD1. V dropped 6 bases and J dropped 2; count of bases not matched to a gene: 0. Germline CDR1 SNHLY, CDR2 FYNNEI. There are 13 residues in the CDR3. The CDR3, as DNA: TGTGCCAGCAGGGACAGGGCTGGAAACACCATATATTTT. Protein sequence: CASRDRAGNTIYF.

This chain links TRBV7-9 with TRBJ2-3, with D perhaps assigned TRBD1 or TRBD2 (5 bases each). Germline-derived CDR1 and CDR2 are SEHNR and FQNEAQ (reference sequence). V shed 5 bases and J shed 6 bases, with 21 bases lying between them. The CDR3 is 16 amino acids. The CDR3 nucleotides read TGTGCCAGCAGCCCGCATGGGGCGGGCCTTGAGGATACGCAGTATTTT. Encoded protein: CASSPHGAGLEDTQYF. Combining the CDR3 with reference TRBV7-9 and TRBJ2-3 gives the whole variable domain DTGVSQNPRHKITKRGQNVTFRCDPISEHNRLYWYRQTLGQGPEFLTYFQNEAQLEKSRLLSDRFSAERPKGSFSTLEIQRTEQGDSAMYLCASSPHGAGLEDTQYFGPGTRLTVL.

The CDR3 region is CASSEGTRGYTF. The CDR3 region has the DNA TGTGCCAGTAGCGAGGGGACAAGGGGCTACACCTTC. The chain recombines TRBV19 with TRBJ1-2; D is possibly TRBD1 (6 bases). The germline V and J ends were trimmed by 6 bases and 8 bases, with 13 bases remaining between them. Germline lookup yields CDR1 LNHDA and CDR2 SQIVND (reference sequence). The CDR3 sequence is 12 residues long.

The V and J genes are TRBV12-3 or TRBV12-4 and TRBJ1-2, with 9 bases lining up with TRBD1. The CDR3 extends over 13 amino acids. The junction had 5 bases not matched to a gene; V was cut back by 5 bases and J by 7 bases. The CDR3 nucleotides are TGTGCCAGCAGTCCTACAGGGGGCAGTGGCTACACCTTC. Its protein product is CASSPTGGSGYTF.